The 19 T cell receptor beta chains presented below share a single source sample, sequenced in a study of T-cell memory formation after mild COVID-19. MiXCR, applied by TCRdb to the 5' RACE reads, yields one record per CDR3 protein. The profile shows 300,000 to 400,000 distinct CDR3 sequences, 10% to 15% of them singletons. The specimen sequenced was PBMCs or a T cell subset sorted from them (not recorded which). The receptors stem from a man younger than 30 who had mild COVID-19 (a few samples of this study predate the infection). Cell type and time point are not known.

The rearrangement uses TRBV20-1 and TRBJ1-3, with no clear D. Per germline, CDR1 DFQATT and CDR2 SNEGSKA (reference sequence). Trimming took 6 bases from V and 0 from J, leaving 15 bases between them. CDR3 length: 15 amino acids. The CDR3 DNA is TGCAGTGCCCCCGGCGGCGCAAGCTCTGGAAACACCATATATTTT. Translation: CSAPGGASSGNTIYF.

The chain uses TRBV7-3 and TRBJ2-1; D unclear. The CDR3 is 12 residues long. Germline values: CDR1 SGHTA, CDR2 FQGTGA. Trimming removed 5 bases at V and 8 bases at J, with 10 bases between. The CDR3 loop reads CASSPAGHEQFF. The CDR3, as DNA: TGTGCCAGCAGCCCAGCAGGCCATGAGCAGTTCTTC.

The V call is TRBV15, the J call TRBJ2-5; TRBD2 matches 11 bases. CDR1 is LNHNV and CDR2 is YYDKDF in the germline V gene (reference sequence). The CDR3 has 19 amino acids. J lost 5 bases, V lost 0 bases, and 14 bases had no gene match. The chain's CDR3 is CATSRDPRLAGGLRETQYF. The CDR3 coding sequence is TGTGCCACCAGCAGAGATCCCCGTCTAGCGGGGGGTTTACGGGAGACCCAGTACTTC.

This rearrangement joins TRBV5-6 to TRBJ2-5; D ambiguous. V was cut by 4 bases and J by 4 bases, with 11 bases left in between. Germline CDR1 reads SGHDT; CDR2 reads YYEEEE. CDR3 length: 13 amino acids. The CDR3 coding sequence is TGTGCCAGCAGCGTCGGGCTACCAGAGACCCAGTACTTC. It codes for CASSVGLPETQYF.

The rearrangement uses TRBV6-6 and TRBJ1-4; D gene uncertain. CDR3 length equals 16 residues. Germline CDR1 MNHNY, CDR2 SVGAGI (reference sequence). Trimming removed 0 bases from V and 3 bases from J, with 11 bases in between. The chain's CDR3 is CASSYSASPPNEKLFF. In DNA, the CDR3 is TGTGCCAGCAGTTACTCGGCCAGTCCCCCTAATGAAAAACTGTTTTTT.

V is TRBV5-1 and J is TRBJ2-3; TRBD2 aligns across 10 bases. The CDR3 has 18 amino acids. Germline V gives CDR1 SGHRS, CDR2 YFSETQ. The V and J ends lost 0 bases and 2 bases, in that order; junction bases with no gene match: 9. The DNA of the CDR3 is TGCGCCAGCAGCTTGGTAGCCCCTCTAGCGGGGGACACAGATACGCAGTATTTT. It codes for CASSLVAPLAGDTDTQYF. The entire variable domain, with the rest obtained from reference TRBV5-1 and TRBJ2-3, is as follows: KAGVTQTPRYLIKTRGQQVTLSCSPISGHRSVSWYQQTPGQGLQFLFEYFSETQRNKGNFPGRFSGRQFSNSRSEMNVSTLELGDSALYLCASSLVAPLAGDTDTQYFGPGTRLTVL.

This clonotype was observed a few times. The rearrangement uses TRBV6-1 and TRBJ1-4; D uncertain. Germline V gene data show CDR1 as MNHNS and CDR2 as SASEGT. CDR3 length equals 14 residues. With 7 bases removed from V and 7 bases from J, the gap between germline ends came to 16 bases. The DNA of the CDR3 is TGTGCCAGCAAAACCCTCACGGAGAGTGAAAAACTGTTTTTT. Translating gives CASKTLTESEKLFF.

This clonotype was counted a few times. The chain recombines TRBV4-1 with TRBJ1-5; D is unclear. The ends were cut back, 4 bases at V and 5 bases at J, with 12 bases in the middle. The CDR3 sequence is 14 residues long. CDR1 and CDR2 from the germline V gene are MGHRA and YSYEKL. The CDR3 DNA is TGCGCCAGCAGCCTCCGAAATACCGATCAGCCCCAGCATTTT. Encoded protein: CASSLRNTDQPQHF.

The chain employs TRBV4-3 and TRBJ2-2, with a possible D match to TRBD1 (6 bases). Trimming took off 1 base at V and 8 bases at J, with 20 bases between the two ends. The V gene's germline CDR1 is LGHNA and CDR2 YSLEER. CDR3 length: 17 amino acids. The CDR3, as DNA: TGCGCCAGCAGCCAAGGAATACCAGGGGAATCGTGGGGGGAGCTGTTTTTT. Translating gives CASSQGIPGESWGELFF.

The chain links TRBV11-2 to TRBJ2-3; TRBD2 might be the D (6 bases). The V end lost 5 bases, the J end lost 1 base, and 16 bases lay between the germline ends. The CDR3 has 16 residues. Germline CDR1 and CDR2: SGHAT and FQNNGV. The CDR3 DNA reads TGTGCCAGCAGCGTGGGACTTTTTAGTCGCACAGATACGCAGTATTTT. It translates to CASSVGLFSRTDTQYF.

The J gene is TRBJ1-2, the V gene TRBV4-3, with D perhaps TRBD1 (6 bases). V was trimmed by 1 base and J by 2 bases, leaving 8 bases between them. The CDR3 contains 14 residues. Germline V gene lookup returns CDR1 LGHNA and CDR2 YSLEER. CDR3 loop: CASSQGTGNYGYTF. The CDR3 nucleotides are TGCGCCAGCAGCCAAGGTACAGGGAACTATGGCTACACCTTC.

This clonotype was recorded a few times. CDR3 protein: CASSLGVGRADTQYF. In DNA form, the CDR3 reads TGTGCCAGCAGCTTAGGGGTGGGACGGGCAGATACGCAGTATTTT. This chain joins TRBV11-2 and TRBJ2-3; D is possibly TRBD1 or TRBD2 (5 bases each). The length of the CDR3 is 15 residues. Trimming took off 1 base at V and 4 bases at J, with 12 bases between the two ends. CDR1 and CDR2 from the germline V gene are SGHAT and FQNNGV.

The DNA of the CDR3 is TGTGCCAGCAGAGGACTAGCGGGGGGCACGAGCTCCTACAATGAGCAGTTCTTC. This sequence encodes CASRGLAGGTSSYNEQFF. V and J are TRBV2 and TRBJ2-1, with 14 positions matching TRBD2. The ends lost 6 bases at V and 0 bases at J; junction bases unmatched: 7. The germline CDR1 and CDR2 sequences are SNHLY and FYNNEI. This CDR3 has 18 residues.

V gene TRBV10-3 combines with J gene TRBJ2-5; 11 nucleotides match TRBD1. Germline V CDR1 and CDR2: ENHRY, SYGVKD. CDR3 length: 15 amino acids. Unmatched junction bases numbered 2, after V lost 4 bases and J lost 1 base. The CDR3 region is CAISGGTGGQETQYF. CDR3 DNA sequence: TGTGCCATCAGTGGAGGGACAGGGGGCCAAGAGACCCAGTACTTC.

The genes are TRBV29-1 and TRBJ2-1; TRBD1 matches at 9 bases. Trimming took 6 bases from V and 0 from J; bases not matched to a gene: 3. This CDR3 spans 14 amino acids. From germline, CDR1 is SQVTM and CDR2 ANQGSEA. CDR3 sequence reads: CSVGQGSSYNEQFF. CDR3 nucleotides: TGCAGCGTCGGACAGGGGAGCTCCTACAATGAGCAGTTCTTC.

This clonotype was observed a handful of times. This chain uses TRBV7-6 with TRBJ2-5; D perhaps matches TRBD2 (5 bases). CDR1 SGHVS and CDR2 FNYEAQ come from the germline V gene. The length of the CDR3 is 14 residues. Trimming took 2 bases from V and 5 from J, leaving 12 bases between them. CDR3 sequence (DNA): TGTGCCAGCAGCTTATTAGGGCGGGCGGAGACCCAGTACTTC. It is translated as CASSLLGRAETQYF.

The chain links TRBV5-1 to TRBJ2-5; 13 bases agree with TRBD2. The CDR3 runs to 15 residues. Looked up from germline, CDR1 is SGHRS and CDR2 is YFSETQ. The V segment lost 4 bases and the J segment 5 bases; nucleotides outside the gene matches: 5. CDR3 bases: TGCGCCAGCAGCGAGACTAGCGGGGGGTCCGAGACCCAGTACTTC. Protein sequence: CASSETSGGSETQYF. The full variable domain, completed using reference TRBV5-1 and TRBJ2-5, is KAGVTQTPRYLIKTRGQQVTLSCSPISGHRSVSWYQQTPGQGLQFLFEYFSETQRNKGNFPGRFSGRQFSNSRSEMNVSTLELGDSALYLCASSETSGGSETQYFGPGTRLLVL.

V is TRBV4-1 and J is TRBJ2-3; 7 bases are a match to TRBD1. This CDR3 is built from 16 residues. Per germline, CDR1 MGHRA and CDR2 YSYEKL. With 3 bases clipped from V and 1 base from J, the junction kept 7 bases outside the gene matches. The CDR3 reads CASSHVPGQRTDTQYF. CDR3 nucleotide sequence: TGCGCCAGCAGCCACGTCCCGGGACAGCGCACAGATACGCAGTATTTT.

The CDR3 coding sequence is TGCGCCAGCAGCTACGGGACTAGCGAGGTCGGGGAGCTGTTTTTT. As protein: CASSYGTSEVGELFF. V is TRBV5-1 and J is TRBJ2-2, with 10 nucleotides matching TRBD2. Germline V gene lookup returns CDR1 SGHRS and CDR2 YFSETQ. The CDR3 is 15 amino acids. V dropped 3 bases and J dropped 7; count of bases not matched to a gene: 6.